The 21 T cell receptor beta chains given below trace back to one sample, sequenced in a study of cytomegalovirus exposure and HLA in healthy donors. 60 Vbeta and 13 Jbeta primers were used in PCR. Assay: immunoSEQ multiplex PCR; the TCRdb copy retains only in-frame clones and omits some. The sample shows about 94,000 clones, 81% of them seen only once. Input material: PBMCs. The receptor set was obtained from a human donor in good health.

This rearrangement joins TRBV19 to TRBJ2-2; 7 bases are a match to TRBD2. This CDR3 is built from 14 residues. From germline, CDR1 is LNHDA and CDR2 SQIVND (reference sequence). V gave up 0 bases and J gave up 7 bases; unmatched junction bases: 2. The CDR3 DNA is TGTGCCAGTAGTATAGAGCGGGGGTACGGGGAGCTGTTTTTT. Protein sequence: CASSIERGYGELFF. Using reference TRBV19 and TRBJ2-2 for the parts outside the CDR3, the full variable domain is DGGITQSPKYLFRKEGQNVTLSCEQNLNHDAMYWYRQDPGQGLRLIYYSQIVNDFQKGDIAEGYSVSREKKESFPLTVTSAQKNPTAFYLCASSIERGYGELFFGEGSRLTVL.

The gene calls are TRBV19 and TRBJ1-2; D is undetermined. The germline V gene has CDR1 LNHDA and CDR2 SQIVND (reference sequence). Trimming took off 6 bases at V and 0 bases at J, with 11 bases between the two ends. The CDR3 is made up of 14 amino acids. The DNA for the CDR3 is TGTGCCAGTAGCCCGGGCGGGGCTAACTATGGCTACACCTTC. Translated: CASSPGGANYGYTF.

This chain links TRBV5-1 with TRBJ1-1; D is undetermined. This CDR3 has 15 amino acids. Germline V gene lookup returns CDR1 SGHRS and CDR2 YFSETQ. V lost 4 bases to trimming and J lost 0 bases, with 13 bases between them. CDR3 amino acids: CASSPNPGMNTEAFF. Written as DNA, the CDR3 is TGCGCCAGCAGCCCTAACCCTGGTATGAACACTGAAGCTTTCTTT.

The rearrangement links TRBV10-3 to TRBJ1-1, with 9 bases that match TRBD1. Trimming took 6 bases from V and 4 from J; bases not matched to a gene: 6. CDR1 ENHRY and CDR2 SYGVKD come from the germline V gene. The CDR3 runs to 14 residues. The DNA of the CDR3 is TGTGCCATCAGAACCGGGACAGGGCTCACTGAAGCTTTCTTT. Translated, it gives CAIRTGTGLTEAFF.

V and J are TRBV7-2 and TRBJ2-7, with 8 bases lining up with TRBD2. V lost 4 bases to trimming and J lost 2 bases; unmatched junction nucleotides: 13. CDR1 is SGHTA and CDR2 is FQGNSA in the germline V gene. The CDR3 is made up of 17 amino acids. The CDR3 loop is CASSSPGGSGAPYEQYF. The DNA for the CDR3 is TGTGCCAGCAGCTCACCCGGAGGTAGCGGGGCCCCCTACGAGCAGTACTTC.

This clone was counted only a few times. This chain connects TRBV7-9 to TRBJ2-1; 10 nucleotides agree with TRBD2. CDR1 is SEHNR and CDR2 is FQNEAQ in the germline V gene (reference sequence). The V gene end was trimmed by 4 bases and the J gene end by 4 bases; junction bases not matched to a gene: 4. The CDR3 is 15 residues long. This CDR3 is CASSSKREGYNEQFF. The CDR3 DNA sequence: TGTGCCAGCAGCTCGAAGCGGGAGGGTTACAATGAGCAGTTCTTC.

This chain uses TRBV6-5 with TRBJ1-1, with D possibly being TRBD1 (5 bases). This CDR3 contains 13 residues. V was shortened by 8 bases and J by 5 bases, with 15 bases between the two germline ends. The germline gives CDR1 MNHEY, CDR2 SVGAGI. CDR3 nucleotide sequence: TGTGCCAGCCATCAGGGCGAGTCGACTGAAGCTTTCTTT. As protein: CASHQGESTEAFF.

V usage is TRBV7-7 and J usage is TRBJ2-7; possibly TRBD1 for D (6 bases). CDR3 length: 14 residues. V lost 1 base to trimming and J lost 6 bases, with 13 bases between them. Germline V lookup: CDR1 SSHAT, CDR2 FNYEAQ (reference sequence). CDR3 sequence: CASSLVQGTGEQYF. For the CDR3, the DNA is TGTGCCAGCAGCTTAGTTCAGGGGACGGGCGAGCAGTACTTC.

This clone was picked up a small number of times. The chain carries TRBV14 and TRBJ1-1; possibly TRBD1 for D (5 bases). V gave up 6 bases and J gave up 2 bases, with 10 bases separating them. The CDR3 runs 13 residues. Germline assignment: CDR1 SGHDN and CDR2 FVKESK. CDR3 DNA: TGTGCCAGCAGATTGACAGACAACACTGAAGCTTTCTTT. Translating gives CASRLTDNTEAFF. Full variable domain (missing parts from reference TRBV14 and TRBJ1-1): EAGVTQFPSHSVIEKGQTVTLRCDPISGHDNLYWYRRVMGKEIKFLLHFVKESKQDESGMPNNRFLAERTGGTYSTLKVQPAELEDSGVYFCASRLTDNTEAFFGQGTRLTVV.

The CDR3 DNA sequence: TGTGCCAGCAGCCTCCAGGGGGGTATCAACGAGCAGTACTTC. Its translation: CASSLQGGINEQYF. The V gene is TRBV5-8, the J gene TRBJ2-7, with D possibly being TRBD1 (7 bases). This CDR3 region has 14 residues. Trimming shortened V by 4 bases and J by 5 bases, and 16 bases separated the two germline ends. The germline CDR1 and CDR2 sequences are SGHTS and YDEGEE.

The chain recombines TRBV6-5 with TRBJ1-5; possibly TRBD1 for D (5 bases). The CDR3 has 15 residues. The V and J ends lost 6 bases and 1 base respectively, with 13 bases between them. Per germline, CDR1 MNHEY and CDR2 SVGAGI. Here the CDR3 reads CASSSDRASNQPQHF. The CDR3 bases are TGTGCCAGCAGCTCCGACAGAGCCAGCAATCAGCCCCAGCATTTT.

This rearrangement joins TRBV7-9 to TRBJ2-3; 8 bases align to TRBD2. The CDR3 spans 16 residues. Looked up from germline, CDR1 is SEHNR and CDR2 is FQNEAQ (reference sequence). J lost 0 bases, V lost 5 bases, and 7 bases had no gene match. The CDR3 loop is CASSPGLATSTDTQYF. DNA for the CDR3: TGTGCCAGCAGCCCCGGACTAGCAACGAGCACAGATACGCAGTATTTT.

The chain is built from TRBV29-1 and TRBJ2-3, with TRBD1 as a possible D gene (5 bases). Trimming removed 7 bases at V and 1 base at J, with 15 bases between. This CDR3 contains 14 residues. The germline V gene encodes CDR1 SQVTM and CDR2 ANQGSEA. DNA of the CDR3: TGCAGCGCCACAGGCCCGGTACGCACAGATACGCAGTATTTT. Amino acid sequence: CSATGPVRTDTQYF.

This clone was recorded once. The chain is built from TRBV19 and TRBJ2-5; 7 bases match TRBD1. Germline CDR1 and CDR2: LNHDA and SQIVND (reference sequence). The J segment lost 5 bases and the V segment lost 7 bases, leaving 7 bases of the junction unmatched. The CDR3 extends over 13 amino acids. The DNA for the CDR3 is TGTGCCAGTAACCCCGGGACAGTGGAGACCCAGTACTTC. Translation gives CASNPGTVETQYF.

The sample holds one count of this clone. The chain uses TRBV9 and TRBJ1-1, with D unclear. CDR3 length: 12 residues. In germline, CDR1 is SGDLS, CDR2 YYNGEE. Trimming shortened V by 4 bases and J by 3 bases, and 7 bases separated the two germline ends. The CDR3 loop reads CASSTGYTEAFF. CDR3 in DNA: TGTGCCAGCAGCACCGGGTACACTGAAGCTTTCTTT. The full variable domain, with the rest looked up from reference TRBV9 and TRBJ1-1, is DSGVTQTPKHLITATGQRVTLRCSPRSGDLSVYWYQQSLDQGLQFLIQYYNGEERAKGNILERFSAQQFPDLHSELNLSSLELGDSALYFCASSTGYTEAFFGQGTRLTVV.

The genes are TRBV5-1 and TRBJ1-2; D is ambiguous. In germline, CDR1 is SGHRS, CDR2 YFSETQ. With 0 bases removed from V and 6 bases from J, the gap between germline ends came to 6 bases. This CDR3 spans 12 amino acids. This chain's CDR3 is CASSLAGNGYTF. DNA of the CDR3: TGCGCCAGCAGCTTGGCAGGCAATGGCTACACCTTC.

This clone was counted a few times. This chain links TRBV7-6 with TRBJ1-4; 8 positions agree with TRBD1. The CDR3 runs to 15 residues. Germline V gives CDR1 SGHVS, CDR2 FNYEAQ. The V gene end was trimmed by 5 bases and the J gene end by 7 bases; junction bases not matched to a gene: 9. The CDR3 sequence is CASSPGGSGGEKLFF. CDR3 DNA sequence: TGTGCCAGCAGCCCAGGGGGCTCTGGGGGTGAAAAACTGTTTTTT.

This clone appeared once. The genes are TRBV4-3 and TRBJ1-6; no reliable D call. From germline, CDR1 is LGHNA and CDR2 YSLEER. The CDR3 has 14 amino acids. Between the trimmed V and J ends, which lost 1 base and 4 bases, there was a span of 5 bases. DNA of the CDR3: TGCGCCAGCAGCCAAGCTACGTATAATTCACCCCTCCACTTT. As protein: CASSQATYNSPLHF.

The chain links TRBV27 to TRBJ2-2; the match to TRBD2 covers 13 bases. The trim removed 10 bases at V and 6 bases at J, leaving 2 bases unmatched. Germline CDR1 is MNHEY and CDR2 is SMNVEV (reference sequence). The CDR3 sequence is 13 residues long. DNA of the CDR3: TGTGCCACCGGGACTAGCGGGGCCGGGGAGCTGTTTTTT. Protein product: CATGTSGAGELFF.

V and J are TRBV30 and TRBJ1-1, with a weak D call TRBD1 (5 bases). Germline V gives CDR1 GTSNPN, CDR2 SVGIG (reference sequence). CDR3 length: 12 amino acids. V was trimmed by 0 bases and J by 8 bases, leaving 10 bases between them. The DNA for the CDR3 is TGTGCCTGGAGTGTAGGGAACAGGGAAGCTTTCTTT. Its translation is CAWSVGNREAFF.

Notes on this clone: A junction boundary mismatches the germline segment, possibly from a read error. The V and J genes are TRBV7-3 and TRBJ2-1; 8 nucleotides align to TRBD2. Germline lookup yields CDR1 SGHTA and CDR2 FQGTGA. The CDR3 is made up of 12 amino acids. CDR3 amino acids: CASSAQGLERVF. The CDR3 nucleotides read TGTGCCAGCAGCGCCCAGGGACTAGAGCGGGTCTTC.